Listed below are T cell receptor beta chains from one sample, sequenced in a study of T cells in Graves' hyperthyroidism and ophthalmopathy. TCRdb reprocessed the multiplex PCR reads with MiXCR, giving one entry per CDR3 protein. The sample lists 500,000 to 600,000 distinct CDR3 sequences, roughly 46% seen once, with about 20% in the top ten. The sequenced sample consisted of peripheral blood or thyroid tissue (not recorded which). The receptor source for this set is an adult woman with Graves' disease, either hyperthyroidism or ophthalmopathy (not recorded which). Each CDR3 is given with its conserved first and last residue. Fields, in order: J gene, V gene, CDR3 length, CDR3 protein.

J gene: TRBJ2-7
V gene: TRBV20-1
CDR3 length: 13
CDR3 protein: CSASPLSAYEQYF

J gene: TRBJ2-7
V gene: TRBV20-1
CDR3 length: 12
CDR3 protein: CSVRVLAYEQYF

J gene: TRBJ2-5
V gene: TRBV11-2
CDR3 length: 17
CDR3 protein: CASSTGTSGRVGETQYF

J gene: TRBJ2-2
V gene: TRBV11-2
CDR3 length: 15
CDR3 protein: CASSLADTNTGELFF

J gene: TRBJ1-2
V gene: TRBV4-2
CDR3 length: 12
CDR3 protein: CASRGSNYGYTF

J gene: TRBJ1-6
V gene: TRBV7-2
CDR3 length: 17
CDR3 protein: CASSLTPDRAYNSPLHF

J gene: TRBJ2-5
V gene: TRBV7-6
CDR3 length: 16
CDR3 protein: CASSPGTSGYNETQYF

J gene: TRBJ1-1
V gene: TRBV4-1
CDR3 length: 16
CDR3 protein: CASSQSRDRMNTEAFF

J gene: TRBJ1-4
V gene: TRBV5-1
CDR3 length: 15
CDR3 protein: CASSTRWASNEKLFF

J gene: TRBJ2-7
V gene: TRBV5-6
CDR3 length: 15
CDR3 protein: CASSTGPGTGNEQYF

J gene: TRBJ1-1
V gene: TRBV6-5
CDR3 length: 16
CDR3 protein: CASRTGTEQVNTEAFF

J gene: TRBJ1-1
V gene: TRBV20-1
CDR3 length: 14
CDR3 protein: CSANHRGQGQGAFF

J gene: TRBJ1-1
V gene: TRBV25-1
CDR3 length: 15
CDR3 protein: CASSGAVGRNTEAFF

J gene: TRBJ1-2
V gene: TRBV10-3
CDR3 length: 20
CDR3 protein: CAIRDSTSNQPQQGVHGYTF

J gene: TRBJ2-2
V gene: TRBV5-6
CDR3 length: 16
CDR3 protein: CASSPERGRSTGELFF

J gene: TRBJ1-1
V gene: TRBV19
CDR3 length: 13
CDR3 protein: CASKWGLQSEAFF

J gene: TRBJ2-1
V gene: TRBV7-9
CDR3 length: 13
CDR3 protein: CASSLLAGAPQFF

J gene: TRBJ1-1
V gene: TRBV7-3
CDR3 length: 13
CDR3 protein: CASSTQGASEAFF

J gene: TRBJ2-2
V gene: TRBV4-2
CDR3 length: 14
CDR3 protein: CASSRRDYTGELFF

J gene: TRBJ1-1
V gene: TRBV6-5
CDR3 length: 14
CDR3 protein: CASSRDRDYTEAFF

J gene: TRBJ1-6
V gene: TRBV5-1
CDR3 length: 15
CDR3 protein: CASSPTPTDNSPLHF

J gene: TRBJ1-1
V gene: TRBV28
CDR3 length: 13
CDR3 protein: CASTTGRYTEAFF

J gene: .
V gene: TRBV7-9
CDR3 length: 14
CDR3 protein: CASSLGAAYNEQFF

J gene: TRBJ1-2
V gene: TRBV20-1
CDR3 length: 16
CDR3 protein: CSARDTPLVANYGYTF

J gene: TRBJ2-7
V gene: TRBV6-1
CDR3 length: 15
CDR3 protein: CASSERASGIYEQYF

J gene: TRBJ1-2
V gene: TRBV20-1
CDR3 length: 11
CDR3 protein: CSAGEDYGYTF

J gene: TRBJ1-4
V gene: TRBV11-2
CDR3 length: 14
CDR3 protein: CASSLSTGREKLFF

J gene: TRBJ1-5
V gene: TRBV28
CDR3 length: 17
CDR3 protein: CASRPRYRGYSNQPQHF

J gene: TRBJ1-2
V gene: TRBV10-2
CDR3 length: 15
CDR3 protein: CASSLAADRGYGYTF

J gene: TRBJ2-7
V gene: TRBV5-8
CDR3 length: 14
CDR3 protein: CASKSIGRDYEQYF

J gene: TRBJ1-1
V gene: TRBV7-9
CDR3 length: 15
CDR3 protein: CASSLRRGVNTEAFF

J gene: TRBJ2-5
V gene: TRBV9
CDR3 length: 14
CDR3 protein: CASSTQGAQETQYF

J gene: TRBJ2-7
V gene: TRBV5-1
CDR3 length: 15
CDR3 protein: CASSLIRDRGYEQYF

J gene: TRBJ1-6
V gene: TRBV2
CDR3 length: 13
CDR3 protein: CASTGHHNSPLHF

J gene: TRBJ2-7
V gene: TRBV4-2
CDR3 length: 16
CDR3 protein: CASSFIGTGPFYEQYF

J gene: TRBJ2-7
V gene: TRBV11-1
CDR3 length: 14
CDR3 protein: CASSPSGTTREQYF

J gene: TRBJ1-2
V gene: TRBV12-3/TRBV12-4
CDR3 length: 12
CDR3 protein: CASSTGSWGYTF

J gene: TRBJ2-7
V gene: TRBV19
CDR3 length: 14
CDR3 protein: CASTNGDGTYEQYF

J gene: TRBJ2-5
V gene: TRBV6-2/TRBV6-3
CDR3 length: 14
CDR3 protein: CASSRRGLGLTQYF

J gene: TRBJ1-1
V gene: TRBV6-1
CDR3 length: 10
CDR3 protein: CASAGQEAFF

J gene: TRBJ2-5
V gene: TRBV4-2
CDR3 length: 13
CDR3 protein: CASSQEYRETQYF

J gene: TRBJ1-4
V gene: TRBV20-1
CDR3 length: 15
CDR3 protein: CSVAMAGGADEKLFF

J gene: .
V gene: TRBV29-1
CDR3 length: 17
CDR3 protein: CSVDGLIGVRHAHEQFF

J gene: TRBJ1-4
V gene: TRBV20-1
CDR3 length: 12
CDR3 protein: CSAATSDEKLFF

J gene: TRBJ2-7
V gene: TRBV11-2
CDR3 length: 13
CDR3 protein: CASSFSDIHPESF

J gene: TRBJ2-5
V gene: TRBV24-1
CDR3 length: 15
CDR3 protein: CATSDPSTGGETQYF

J gene: TRBJ2-7
V gene: TRBV7-2
CDR3 length: 15
CDR3 protein: CASSPSGGPSREQYF

J gene: TRBJ2-3
V gene: TRBV2
CDR3 length: 15
CDR3 protein: CASSVTSDRTDTQYF

J gene: TRBJ2-5
V gene: TRBV7-9
CDR3 length: 14
CDR3 protein: CASSPTGLLETQYF

J gene: TRBJ2-2
V gene: TRBV19
CDR3 length: 16
CDR3 protein: CASSTRTGEYTGELFF

J gene: TRBJ2-7
V gene: TRBV7-2
CDR3 length: 13
CDR3 protein: CASSRNRGDTQYF

J gene: TRBJ2-7
V gene: TRBV19
CDR3 length: 14
CDR3 protein: CASSIYGRGYEQYF

J gene: TRBJ2-1
V gene: TRBV7-2
CDR3 length: 15
CDR3 protein: CASSRMVADTGEQFF

J gene: TRBJ1-2
V gene: TRBV7-9
CDR3 length: 10
CDR3 protein: CASSPPGYTF

J gene: TRBJ2-7
V gene: TRBV12-3/TRBV12-4
CDR3 length: 17
CDR3 protein: CASSSSLFAAGAHEQYF

J gene: TRBJ2-7
V gene: TRBV4-2
CDR3 length: 13
CDR3 protein: CASSHKDLREQYF

J gene: TRBJ1-5
V gene: TRBV24-1
CDR3 length: 16
CDR3 protein: CATRDRGLSSNQPQHF